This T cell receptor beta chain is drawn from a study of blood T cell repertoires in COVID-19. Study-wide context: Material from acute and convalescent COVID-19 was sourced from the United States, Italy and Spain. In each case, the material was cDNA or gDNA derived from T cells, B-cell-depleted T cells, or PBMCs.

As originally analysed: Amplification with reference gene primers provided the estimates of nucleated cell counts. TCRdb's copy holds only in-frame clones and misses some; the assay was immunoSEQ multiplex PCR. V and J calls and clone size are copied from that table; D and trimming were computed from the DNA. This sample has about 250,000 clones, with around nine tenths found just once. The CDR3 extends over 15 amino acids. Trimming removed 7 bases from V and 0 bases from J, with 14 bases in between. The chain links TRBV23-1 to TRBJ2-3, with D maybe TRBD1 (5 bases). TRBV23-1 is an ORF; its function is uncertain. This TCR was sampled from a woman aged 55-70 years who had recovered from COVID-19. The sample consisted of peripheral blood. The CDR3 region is CASTTGEFSTDTQYF. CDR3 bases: TGCGCCAGCACCACAGGTGAATTTAGCACAGATACGCAGTATTTT.